The clone carrying this T cell receptor beta chain has a single count. In the authors' methods: Estimation of nucleated cell counts relied on the amplification of reference gene primers. Method: immunoSEQ multiplex PCR; TCRdb's copy keeps in-frame clones and lacks some. V, J and clone size derive from that table, while D and trimming were established from the DNA sequence. The sample consists of 85,000 to 130,000 clones, approximately 90% of them appearing once. There are 15 residues in the CDR3. The data were taken from a study of blood T cell repertoires in COVID-19. This chain joins TRBV21-1 and TRBJ2-7; the D call in the table, TRBD2, was not verified against the DNA. TRBV21-1 is a pseudogene locus. Material for sequencing was peripheral blood. This receptor was obtained from a man aged 55-75 years with acute or convalescent COVID-19. The CDR3 sequence: CAHIGIAGRGYEQYF. The CDR3 DNA reads as TGTGCCCATATTGGGATTGCGGGGCGCGGCTACGAGCAGTACTTC.